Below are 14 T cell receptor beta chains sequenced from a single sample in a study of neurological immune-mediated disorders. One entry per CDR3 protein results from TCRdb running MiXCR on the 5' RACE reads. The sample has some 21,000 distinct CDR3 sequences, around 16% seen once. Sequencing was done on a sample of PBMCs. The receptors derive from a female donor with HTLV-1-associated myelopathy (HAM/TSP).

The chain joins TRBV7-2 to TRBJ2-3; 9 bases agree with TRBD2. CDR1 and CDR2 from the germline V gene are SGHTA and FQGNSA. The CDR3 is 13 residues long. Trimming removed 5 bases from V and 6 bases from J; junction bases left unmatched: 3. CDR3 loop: CASSTAGGDTQYF. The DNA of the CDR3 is TGTGCCAGCAGCACCGCGGGGGGGGATACGCAGTATTTT.

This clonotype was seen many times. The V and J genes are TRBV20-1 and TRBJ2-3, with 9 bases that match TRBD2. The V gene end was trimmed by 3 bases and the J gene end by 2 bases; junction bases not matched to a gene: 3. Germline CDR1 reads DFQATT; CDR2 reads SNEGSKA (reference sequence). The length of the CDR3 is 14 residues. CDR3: CSARTSGYTDTQYF. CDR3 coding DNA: TGCAGTGCTAGGACTAGCGGCTACACAGATACGCAGTATTTT.

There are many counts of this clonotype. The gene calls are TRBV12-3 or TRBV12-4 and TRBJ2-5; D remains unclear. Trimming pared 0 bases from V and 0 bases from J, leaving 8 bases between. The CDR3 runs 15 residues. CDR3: CASSLAYLHQETQYF. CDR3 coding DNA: TGTGCCAGCAGTTTAGCGTATCTCCACCAAGAGACCCAGTACTTC.

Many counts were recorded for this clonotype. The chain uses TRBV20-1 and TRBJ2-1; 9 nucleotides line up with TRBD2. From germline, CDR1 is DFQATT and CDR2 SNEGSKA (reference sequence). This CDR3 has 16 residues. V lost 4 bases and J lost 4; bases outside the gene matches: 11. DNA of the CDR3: TGCAGTGCTATCAATAGCGGGAGAATAACTTACAATGAGCAGTTCTTC. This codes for CSAINSGRITYNEQFF.

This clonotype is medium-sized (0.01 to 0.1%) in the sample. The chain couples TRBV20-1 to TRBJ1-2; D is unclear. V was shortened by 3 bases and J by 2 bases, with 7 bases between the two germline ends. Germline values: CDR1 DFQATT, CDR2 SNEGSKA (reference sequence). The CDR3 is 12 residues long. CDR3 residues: CSARTVNYGYTF. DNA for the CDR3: TGCAGTGCTAGGACGGTGAACTATGGCTACACCTTC.

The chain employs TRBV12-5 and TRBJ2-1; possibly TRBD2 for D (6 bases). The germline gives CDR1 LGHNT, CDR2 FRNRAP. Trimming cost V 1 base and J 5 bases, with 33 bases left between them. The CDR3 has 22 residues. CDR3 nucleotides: TGTGCTAGTGGTTTGGGACCCCGGAGGCTAGCGAACTCGAGAAGTATCGACAATGAGCAGTTCTTC. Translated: CASGLGPRRLANSRSIDNEQFF. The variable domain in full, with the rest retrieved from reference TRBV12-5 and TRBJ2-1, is DARVTQTPRHKVTEMGQEVTMRCQPILGHNTVFWYRQTMMQGLELLAYFRNRAPLDDSGMPKDRFSAEMPDATLATLKIQPSEPRDSAVYFCASGLGPRRLANSRSIDNEQFFGPGTRLTVL.

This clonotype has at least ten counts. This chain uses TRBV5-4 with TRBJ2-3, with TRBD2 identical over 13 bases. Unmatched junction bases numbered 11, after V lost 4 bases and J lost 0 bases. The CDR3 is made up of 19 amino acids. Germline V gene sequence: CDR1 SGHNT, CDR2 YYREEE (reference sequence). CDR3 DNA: TGTGCCAGCAGCCCGCGACTAGCGGGGGGACCAACTAGCACAGATACGCAGTATTTT. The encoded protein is CASSPRLAGGPTSTDTQYF. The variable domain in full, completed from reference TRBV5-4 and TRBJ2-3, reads ETGVTQSPTHLIKTRGQQVTLRCSSQSGHNTVSWYQQALGQGPQFIFQYYREEENGRGNFPPRFSGLQFPNYSSELNVNALELDDSALYLCASSPRLAGGPTSTDTQYFGPGTRLTVL.

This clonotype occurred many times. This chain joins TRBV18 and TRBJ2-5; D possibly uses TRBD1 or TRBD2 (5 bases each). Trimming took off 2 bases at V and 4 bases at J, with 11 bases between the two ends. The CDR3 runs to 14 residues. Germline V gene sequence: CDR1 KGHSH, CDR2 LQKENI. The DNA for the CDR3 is TGTGCCAGCTCACCAGGGGCGGGTCGAGAGACCCAGTACTTC. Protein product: CASSPGAGRETQYF.

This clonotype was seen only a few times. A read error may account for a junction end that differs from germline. The CDR3 bases are TGTGCTAGCAGCCCCGACAGTGCTTCTGGCACCATATATTTT. As protein: CASSPDSASGTIYF. The V gene is TRBV7-7, the J gene TRBJ1-3, with D possibly matching TRBD1 (5 bases). This CDR3 is built from 14 residues. From germline, CDR1 is SSHAT and CDR2 FNYEAQ (reference sequence). The entire variable domain, with the rest obtained from reference TRBV7-7 and TRBJ1-3, is as follows: GAGVSQSPRYKVTKRGQDVTLRCDPISSHATLYWYQQALGQGPEFLTYFNYEAQPDKSGLPSDRFSAERPEGSISTLTIQRTEQRDSAMYRCASSPDSASGTIYFGEGSWLTVV.

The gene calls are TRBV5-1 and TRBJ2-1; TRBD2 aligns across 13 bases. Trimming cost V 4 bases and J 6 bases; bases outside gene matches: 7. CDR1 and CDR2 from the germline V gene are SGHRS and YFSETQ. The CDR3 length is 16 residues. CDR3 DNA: TGCGCCAGCAGCCTTACTAGCGGGAGGGCTTCCAATGAGCAGTTCTTC. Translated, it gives CASSLTSGRASNEQFF. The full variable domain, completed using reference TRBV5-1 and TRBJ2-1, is KAGVTQTPRYLIKTRGQQVTLSCSPISGHRSVSWYQQTPGQGLQFLFEYFSETQRNKGNFPGRFSGRQFSNSRSEMNVSTLELGDSALYLCASSLTSGRASNEQFFGPGTRLTVL.

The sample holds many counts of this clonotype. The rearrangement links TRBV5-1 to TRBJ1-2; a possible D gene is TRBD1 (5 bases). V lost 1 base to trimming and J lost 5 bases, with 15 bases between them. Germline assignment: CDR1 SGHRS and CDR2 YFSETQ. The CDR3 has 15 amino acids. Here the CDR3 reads CASSLSTDRTYGYTF. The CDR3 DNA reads TGCGCCAGCAGCTTGTCGACAGATCGGACTTATGGCTACACCTTC.

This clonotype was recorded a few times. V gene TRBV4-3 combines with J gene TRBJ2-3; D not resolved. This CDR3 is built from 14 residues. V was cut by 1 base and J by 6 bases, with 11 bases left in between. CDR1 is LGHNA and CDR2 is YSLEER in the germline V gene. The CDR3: CASSQAPKLDTQYF. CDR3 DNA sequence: TGCGCCAGCAGCCAAGCACCAAAGTTGGATACGCAGTATTTT.

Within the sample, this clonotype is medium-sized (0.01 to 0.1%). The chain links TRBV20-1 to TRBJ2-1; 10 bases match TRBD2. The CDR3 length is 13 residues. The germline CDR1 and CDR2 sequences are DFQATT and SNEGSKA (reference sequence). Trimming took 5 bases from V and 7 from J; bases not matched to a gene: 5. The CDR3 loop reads CSAPGLAPNEQFF. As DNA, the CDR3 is TGCAGTGCTCCGGGACTAGCGCCTAATGAGCAGTTCTTC.

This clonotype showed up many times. DNA of the CDR3: TGTGCCACCAGTGATTCGACAGGGAGCTCTGGGGCCAACGTCCTGACTTTC. Its translation: CATSDSTGSSGANVLTF. This chain connects TRBV24-1 to TRBJ2-6, with 7 nucleotides matching TRBD1. The V segment lost 2 bases and the J segment 0 bases; nucleotides outside the gene matches: 3. The CDR3 covers 17 residues. Germline V lookup: CDR1 KGHDR, CDR2 SFDVKD.